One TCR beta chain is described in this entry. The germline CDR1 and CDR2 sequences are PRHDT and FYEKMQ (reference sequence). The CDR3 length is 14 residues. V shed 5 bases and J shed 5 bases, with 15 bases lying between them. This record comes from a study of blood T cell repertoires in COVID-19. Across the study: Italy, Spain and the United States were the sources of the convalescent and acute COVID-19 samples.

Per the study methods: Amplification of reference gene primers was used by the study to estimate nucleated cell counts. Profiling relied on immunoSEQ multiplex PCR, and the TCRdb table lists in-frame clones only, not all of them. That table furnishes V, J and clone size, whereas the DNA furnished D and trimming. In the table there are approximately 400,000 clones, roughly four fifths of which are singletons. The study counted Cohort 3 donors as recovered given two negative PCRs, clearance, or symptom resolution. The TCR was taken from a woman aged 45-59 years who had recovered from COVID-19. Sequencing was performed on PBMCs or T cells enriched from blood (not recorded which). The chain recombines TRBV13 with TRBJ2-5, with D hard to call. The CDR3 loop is CASSRRSLAETQYF. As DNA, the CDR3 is TGTGCCAGCAGCCGCCGGTCCCTTGCGGAGACCCAGTACTTC.